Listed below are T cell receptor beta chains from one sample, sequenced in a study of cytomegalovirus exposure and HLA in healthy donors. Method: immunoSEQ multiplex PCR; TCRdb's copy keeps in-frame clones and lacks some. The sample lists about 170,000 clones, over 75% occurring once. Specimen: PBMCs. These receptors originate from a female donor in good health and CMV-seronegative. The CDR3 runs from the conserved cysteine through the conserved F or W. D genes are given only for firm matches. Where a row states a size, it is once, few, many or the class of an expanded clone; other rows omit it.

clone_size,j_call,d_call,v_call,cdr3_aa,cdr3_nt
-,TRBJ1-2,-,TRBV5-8,CASSRRVNSYGYTF,TGTGCCAGCAGCCGCAGGGTAAACAGCTATGGCTACACCTTC
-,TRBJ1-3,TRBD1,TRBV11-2,CASSSGTASGNTIYF,TGTGCCAGCAGCTCAGGGACAGCCTCTGGAAACACCATATATTTT
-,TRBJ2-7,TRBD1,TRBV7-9,CASSLGFGTGGEQYF,TGTGCCAGCAGCTTAGGGTTCGGGACAGGGGGCGAGCAGTACTTC
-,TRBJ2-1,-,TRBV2,CASSGVSMVEQFF,TGTGCCAGCAGTGGGGTTAGCATGGTTGAGCAGTTCTTC
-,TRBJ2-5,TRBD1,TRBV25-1,CASGDRGKGETQYF,TGTGCCAGCGGAGACAGGGGGAAGGGAGAGACCCAGTACTTC
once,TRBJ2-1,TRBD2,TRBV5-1,CASSLVTSGRQRIYNEQFF,TGCGCCAGCAGCTTGGTGACTAGCGGTAGACAAAGGATCTACAATGAGCAGTTCTTC
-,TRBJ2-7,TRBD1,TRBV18,CASSPGQGFELGEQYF,TGTGCCAGCTCACCGGGACAGGGGTTTGAATTAGGCGAGCAGTACTTC
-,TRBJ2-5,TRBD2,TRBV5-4,CASSSGPQRGLRETQYF,TGTGCCAGCAGCTCGGGCCCCCAGCGGGGGTTGAGGGAGACCCAGTACTTC
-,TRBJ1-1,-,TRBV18,CASSLSNIEAFF,TGTGCCAGCTCACTCTCTAATATTGAAGCTTTCTTT
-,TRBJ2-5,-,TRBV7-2,CASSHNLGGQETQYF,TGTGCCAGCAGCCACAACTTAGGGGGCCAAGAGACCCAGTACTTC
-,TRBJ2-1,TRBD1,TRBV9,CASSREGDRGSYNEQFF,TGTGCCAGCAGCAGAGAAGGGGACAGGGGCTCCTACAATGAGCAGTTCTTC
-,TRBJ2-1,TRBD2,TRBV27,CASSSITSGMGNEQFF,TGTGCCAGCAGTTCTATCACTAGCGGGATGGGCAATGAGCAGTTCTTC
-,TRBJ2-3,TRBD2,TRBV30,CACDISGSTDTQYF,TGTGCCTGCGATATTAGCGGGAGTACAGATACGCAGTATTTT
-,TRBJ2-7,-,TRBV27,CASSLFQGGIPYEQYF,TGTGCCAGCAGTTTATTTCAGGGAGGAATTCCCTACGAGCAGTACTTC
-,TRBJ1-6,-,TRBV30,CAWSRGGNSPLHF,TGTGCCTGGAGTCGGGGGGGCAATTCACCCCTCCACTTT
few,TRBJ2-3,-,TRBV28,CASSAPRGSSTDTQYF,TGTGCCAGCAGTGCCCCCCGGGGGTCTAGCACAGATACGCAGTATTTT
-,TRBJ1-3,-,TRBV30,CACSSGNTIYF,TGTGCCTGTTCTTCTGGAAACACCATATATTTT
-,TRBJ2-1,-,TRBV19,CASSIIGNEQFF,TGTGCCAGTAGTATTATCGGTAATGAGCAGTTCTTC
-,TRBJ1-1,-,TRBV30,CAWSDQGNTEAFF,TGTGCCTGGAGCGACCAGGGGAACACTGAAGCTTTCTTT
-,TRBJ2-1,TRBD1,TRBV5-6,CASSFSIGQGTHNEQFF,TGTGCCAGCAGCTTTTCCATTGGACAGGGGACCCACAATGAGCAGTTCTTC
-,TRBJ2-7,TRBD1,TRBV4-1,CASSPGQGAAYEQYF,TGCGCCAGCAGCCCCGGACAGGGGGCTGCCTACGAGCAGTACTTC
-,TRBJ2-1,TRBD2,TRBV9,CASSAPLLGAGYEQFF,TGTGCCAGCAGCGCCCCTCTATTGGGAGCGGGGTATGAGCAGTTCTTC
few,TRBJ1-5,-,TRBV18,CASSTAASGNQPQHF,TGTGCCAGCTCTACCGCCGCCTCAGGCAATCAGCCCCAGCATTTT
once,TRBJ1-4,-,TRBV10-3,CAISEGGGTQGEKLFF,TGTGCCATCAGTGAAGGGGGTGGGACCCAGGGGGAAAAACTGTTTTTT
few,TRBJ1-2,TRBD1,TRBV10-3,CAISDGQGASDGYTF,TGTGCCATCAGTGACGGACAGGGGGCGAGCGATGGCTACACCTTC
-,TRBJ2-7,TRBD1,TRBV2,CASSGQGYEQYF,TGTGCCAGCAGTGGACAGGGGTACGAGCAGTACTTC